This T cell receptor (beta chain) was retrieved from a study of T cell changes during pregnancy in multiple sclerosis. In this sample, this clone turned up a few times. Other DNA variants within this sample encode the same CDR3. Germline values: CDR1 SGHRS, CDR2 YFSETQ. There are 15 residues in the CDR3. Trimming took 0 bases from V and 0 from J, leaving 7 bases between them. Generated by immunoSEQ multiplex PCR, the TCRdb table keeps only in-frame clones and is missing some. The sample yields about 74,000 clones, around nine tenths seen once. The clonotype was recovered from a female donor with multiple sclerosis, enrolled in a pregnancy study. The material sequenced was peripheral blood, taken before pregnancy. This sequence joins TRBV5-1 and TRBJ1-3; no definite D call. The DNA of the CDR3 is TGCGCCAGCAGCTTGGCAGGCGACTCTGGAAACACCATATATTTT. Its protein is CASSLAGDSGNTIYF. The whole variable domain, filled in from reference TRBV5-1 and TRBJ1-3, reads KAGVTQTPRYLIKTRGQQVTLSCSPISGHRSVSWYQQTPGQGLQFLFEYFSETQRNKGNFPGRFSGRQFSNSRSEMNVSTLELGDSALYLCASSLAGDSGNTIYFGEGSWLTVV.